Following are 21 T cell receptor beta chains from one sample sequenced in a study of T-cell reconstitution after alpha-beta-depleted transplantation in children. Unique molecular identifiers tagged the TCRbeta library. Each CDR3 protein gets one entry after TCRdb re-called the PCR reads with MiXCR. The table includes 450,000 to 600,000 distinct CDR3 sequences, about 10% detected once. The sample was PBMCs, taken before TCRalphabeta/CD19-depleted stem cell transplant. These receptors were obtained from a child aged 2 to 10 with inherited bone marrow failure, due to receive a stem cell transplant.

The sample holds a few counts of this clonotype. The CDR3, as DNA: TGTGCCAGCAGCTTGGACAGGGGGACTTCGGAGCAGTTCTTC. Its protein is CASSLDRGTSEQFF. The V call is TRBV7-6, the J call TRBJ2-1; 10 nucleotides align to TRBD1. The germline CDR1 and CDR2 sequences are SGHVS and FNYEAQ. The trim removed 3 bases at V and 10 bases at J, leaving 6 bases unmatched. The CDR3 is 14 amino acids.

Ten or more counts support this clonotype. The chain joins TRBV21-1 to TRBJ2-2; the table names TRBD2, a call not compared with the DNA. TRBV21-1 is assigned pseudogene status. The CDR3 runs to 18 residues. The CDR3, as DNA: TGTGCCAGCAGCAAAGGACTAGCGGGAGAAACGAACACCGGGGAGCTGTTTTTT. It encodes CASSKGLAGETNTGELFF.

This clonotype showed up many times. The chain links TRBV29-1 to TRBJ1-1, with 8 nucleotides matching TRBD1. V lost 8 bases to trimming and J lost 6 bases; unmatched junction nucleotides: 8. The germline V gene has CDR1 SQVTM and CDR2 ANQGSEA. This CDR3 contains 12 residues. The CDR3 protein is CSTDRGMAEAFF. The CDR3 DNA reads TGCAGCACCGACAGGGGTATGGCTGAAGCTTTCTTT.

This clonotype has at least ten counts. The V gene is TRBV15, the J gene TRBJ2-1; unclear D gene. CDR1 LNHNV and CDR2 YYDKDF come from the germline V gene (reference sequence). Trimming left V 3 bases short and J 5 bases short, with 11 bases between. CDR3 length equals 14 residues. This CDR3 reads CATSRVLVNNEQFF. The CDR3 nucleotides are TGTGCCACCAGCAGGGTATTAGTTAACAATGAGCAGTTCTTC. The complete variable domain, with remaining parts taken from reference TRBV15 and TRBJ2-1, reads DAMVIQNPRYQVTQFGKPVTLSCSQTLNHNVMYWYQQKSSQAPKLLFHYYDKDFNNEADTPDNFQSRRPNTSFCFLDIRSPGLGDTAMYLCATSRVLVNNEQFFGPGTRLTVL.

The table lists this clonotype with many counts. This chain uses TRBV29-1 with TRBJ2-3; D is possibly TRBD1 or TRBD2 (5 bases each). Trimming left V 6 bases short and J 6 bases short, with 25 bases between. Germline V gene sequence: CDR1 SQVTM, CDR2 ANQGSEA. The CDR3 is made up of 16 amino acids. In nucleotides, the CDR3 is TGCAGCGTACGGGAAGGGGATTGGTTCAGTAAGGATACGCAGTATTTT. Translating it yields CSVREGDWFSKDTQYF.

There are many counts of this clonotype. The chain has TRBV2 and TRBJ2-7, with 7 bases lining up with TRBD1. Germline CDR1 is SNHLY and CDR2 is FYNNEI. This CDR3 comprises 13 residues. Trimming at V came to 5 bases and at J to 6 bases, leaving 7 bases not matched to a gene. The CDR3: CASSQDTGVEQYF. The DNA for the CDR3 is TGTGCCAGCAGTCAAGACACAGGGGTCGAGCAGTACTTC.

This clonotype was seen many times. This chain uses TRBV5-1 with TRBJ2-3; D is undetermined. Germline values: CDR1 SGHRS, CDR2 YFSETQ. This CDR3 is built from 12 residues. V dropped 5 bases and J dropped 3 bases, with 7 bases sitting between them. This CDR3 reads CASRERTDTQYF. CDR3 DNA sequence: TGCGCCAGCAGGGAAAGAACAGATACGCAGTATTTT. The whole variable domain, remainder taken from reference TRBV5-1 and TRBJ2-3, is KAGVTQTPRYLIKTRGQQVTLSCSPISGHRSVSWYQQTPGQGLQFLFEYFSETQRNKGNFPGRFSGRQFSNSRSEMNVSTLELGDSALYLCASRERTDTQYFGPGTRLTVL.

The J gene is TRBJ2-7, the V gene TRBV15, with D perhaps TRBD1 or TRBD2 (5 bases each). CDR1 LNHNV and CDR2 YYDKDF come from the germline V gene (reference sequence). This CDR3 is 16 amino acids long. Trimming cost V 3 bases and J 6 bases, with 21 bases left between them. The CDR3 DNA follows: TGTGCCACCAGCAGGAAAGGTTTCGGGGCGGCGGTCGAGCAGTACTTC. Amino acids: CATSRKGFGAAVEQYF.

For the CDR3, the DNA is TGTGCCAGCAGTTGGGACAGGGAATCACCCCTCCACTTT. This sequence encodes CASSWDRESPLHF. The gene calls are TRBV12-3 or TRBV12-4 and TRBJ1-6; 9 nucleotides align to TRBD1. J gave up 10 bases and V 4 bases, and 2 bases lay outside the gene matches. The CDR3 extends over 13 amino acids.

There are many counts of this clonotype. The chain joins TRBV28 to TRBJ2-7, with TRBD1 matching over 7 bases. This CDR3 spans 14 amino acids. V trimming: 6 bases; J trimming: 1 base; junction bases outside the gene matches: 6. Germline V lookup: CDR1 MDHEN, CDR2 SYDVKM. The CDR3 bases are TGTGCCAGCAGAGTTCAGGGGGATTCCTACGAGCAGTACTTC. The encoded protein is CASRVQGDSYEQYF. The variable domain in full, completed from reference TRBV28 and TRBJ2-7, reads DVKVTQSSRYLVKRTGEKVFLECVQDMDHENMFWYRQDPGLGLRLIYFSYDVKMKEKGDIPEGYSVSREKKERFSLILESASTNQTSMYLCASRVQGDSYEQYFGPGTRLTVT.

This clonotype has ten or more counts. V gene TRBV28 combines with J gene TRBJ2-1, with 9 bases matching TRBD1. The CDR3 runs 14 residues. Germline V gene sequence: CDR1 MDHEN, CDR2 SYDVKM. The junction had 3 bases not matched to a gene; V was cut back by 1 base and J by 8 bases. The CDR3 nucleotides read TGTGCCAGCAGTTTATCGACAGGGGGATATGAGCAGTTCTTC. Its translation: CASSLSTGGYEQFF.

The sample holds many counts of this clonotype. The chain combines TRBV12-3 or TRBV12-4 with TRBJ2-1; 9 bases are a match to TRBD2. V lost 5 bases, J lost 5 bases, and 4 bases stayed unmatched. This CDR3 is built from 14 residues. CDR3 DNA sequence: TGTGCCAGCAGTCGGACTAGCGTAGACAATGAGCAGTTCTTC. It specifies CASSRTSVDNEQFF.

This clonotype was detected many times. The genes are TRBV28 and TRBJ2-7; 8 bases agree with TRBD1. Losses at the gene ends were 10 bases for V and 12 bases for J; bases not matched to a gene: 5. Germline V gives CDR1 MDHEN, CDR2 SYDVKM. The CDR3 runs to 9 residues. Here the CDR3 reads CAMDRERYF. The CDR3 region has the DNA TGTGCCATGGACAGGGAACGGTACTTC. The whole variable domain, remainder taken from reference TRBV28 and TRBJ2-7, is DVKVTQSSRYLVKRTGEKVFLECVQDMDHENMFWYRQDPGLGLRLIYFSYDVKMKEKGDIPEGYSVSREKKERFSLILESASTNQTSMYLCAMDRERYFGPGTRLTVT.

This clonotype was seen at least ten times. V is TRBV9 and J is TRBJ1-2, with D maybe TRBD1 (6 bases). With 6 bases removed from V and 2 bases from J, the gap between germline ends came to 11 bases. There are 13 residues in the CDR3. Germline V lookup: CDR1 SGDLS, CDR2 YYNGEE. The CDR3 nucleotides read TGTGCCAGCACCCTTACAGGGAACTATGGCTACACCTTC. Protein: CASTLTGNYGYTF.

This clonotype was observed a handful of times. This CDR3 reads CASSQDPGQGAPYEQYF. CDR3 bases: TGCGCCAGCAGCCAAGACCCCGGGCAGGGGGCCCCCTACGAGCAGTACTTC. This sequence joins TRBV4-3 and TRBJ2-7; TRBD1 matches at 8 bases. V lost 0 bases and J lost 2; bases outside the gene matches: 9. Per germline, CDR1 LGHNA and CDR2 YSLEER. The CDR3 is 17 residues long.

This clonotype has at least ten counts. The rearrangement links TRBV7-2 to TRBJ2-5; D may be TRBD1 (5 bases). The CDR3 has 16 amino acids. V was trimmed by 5 bases and J by 1 base, leaving 17 bases between them. The germline CDR1 and CDR2 sequences are SGHTA and FQGNSA. The CDR3 loop reads CASSQGVVQRQETQYF. In DNA form, the CDR3 reads TGTGCCAGCAGCCAAGGGGTTGTTCAGCGCCAAGAGACCCAGTACTTC.

This clonotype was observed many times. The genes are TRBV20-1 and TRBJ2-7; TRBD2 matches at 12 bases. CDR1 is DFQATT, CDR2 SNEGSKA, per germline (reference sequence). V lost 5 bases, J lost 3 bases, and 2 bases stayed unmatched. This CDR3 has 13 amino acids. The CDR3 DNA sequence: TGCAGTGCTCGGACTAGCGGGGACTACGAGCAGTACTTC. Protein: CSARTSGDYEQYF.

At least ten counts were recorded for this clonotype. The chain recombines TRBV25-1 with TRBJ2-7; a possible D gene is TRBD2 (5 bases). The CDR3 extends over 14 amino acids. Looked up from germline, CDR1 is MGHDK and CDR2 is SYGVNS. Trimming left V 5 bases short and J 3 bases short, with 14 bases between. The CDR3 DNA reads TGTGCCAGCAGTCAGCGGAATACTCTCTACGAGCAGTACTTC. This sequence encodes CASSQRNTLYEQYF.

This clonotype has a handful of counts. V and J are TRBV4-3 and TRBJ1-2; the D is unclear. Germline loops: CDR1 LGHNA, CDR2 YSLEER. The CDR3 is made up of 15 amino acids. V shed 0 bases and J shed 0 bases, with 8 bases lying between them. The CDR3 coding sequence is TGCGCCAGCAGCCAAGAGTACACCACTAACTATGGCTACACCTTC. It specifies CASSQEYTTNYGYTF.

This clonotype was seen many times. The rearrangement joins TRBV7-2 to TRBJ2-1; 8 bases are shared with TRBD2. The CDR3 runs to 17 residues. With 2 bases clipped from V and 6 bases from J, the junction kept 12 bases outside the gene matches. Germline V gene lookup returns CDR1 SGHTA and CDR2 FQGNSA. Here the CDR3 DNA reads TGTGCCAGCAGCTTAACCGGGGGCGGGAGGTGGGGCAATGAGCAGTTCTTC. This gives the protein CASSLTGGGRWGNEQFF.

In this sample, this clonotype turned up many times. V is TRBV27 and J is TRBJ2-5; D is unresolved. Germline-derived CDR1 and CDR2 are MNHEY and SMNVEV (reference sequence). This CDR3 has 13 amino acids. V lost 6 bases and J lost 2, with 10 bases in between. The CDR3 protein is CASSLLRQETQYF. The CDR3 region has the DNA TGTGCCAGCAGCTTACTCAGACAAGAGACCCAGTACTTC.